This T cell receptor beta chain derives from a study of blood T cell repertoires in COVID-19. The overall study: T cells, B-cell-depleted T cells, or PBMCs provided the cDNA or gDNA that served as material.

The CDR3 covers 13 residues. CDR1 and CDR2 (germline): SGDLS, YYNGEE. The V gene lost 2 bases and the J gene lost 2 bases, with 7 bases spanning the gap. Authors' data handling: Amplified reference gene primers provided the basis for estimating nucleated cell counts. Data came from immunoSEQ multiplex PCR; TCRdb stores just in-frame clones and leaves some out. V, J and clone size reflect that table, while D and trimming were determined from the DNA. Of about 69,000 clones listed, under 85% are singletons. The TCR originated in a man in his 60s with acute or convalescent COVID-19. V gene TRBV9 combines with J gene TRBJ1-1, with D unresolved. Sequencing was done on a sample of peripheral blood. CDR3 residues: CASSVQANTEAFF. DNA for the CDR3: TGTGCCAGCAGCGTGCAGGCTAACACTGAAGCTTTCTTT.